The entry below describes one TCR beta chain. Produced via immunoSEQ multiplex PCR; TCRdb's table is partial and in-frame only. The table includes a few hundred thousand clones, roughly 89% detected once. This entry belongs to a study of blood T cell repertoires in COVID-19. As for the study in general: The cDNA or gDNA used as material had been derived from T cells, B-cell-depleted T cells, or PBMCs.

This CDR3 has 16 amino acids. In germline, CDR1 is SGHTA, CDR2 FQGNSA. V was clipped by 4 bases and J by 1 base; unmatched bases: 8. Cohort placement rested on clinical history that participants reported themselves. This clonotype originated in a woman under 40 who had recovered from COVID-19. The chain uses TRBV7-2 and TRBJ2-5; TRBD1 aligns across 8 bases. Specimen: PBMCs or T cells enriched from blood (not recorded which). CDR3 region: CASSSSLGTGQETQYF. Here the CDR3 DNA reads TGTGCCAGCAGCTCTTCATTGGGGACAGGCCAAGAGACCCAGTACTTC.